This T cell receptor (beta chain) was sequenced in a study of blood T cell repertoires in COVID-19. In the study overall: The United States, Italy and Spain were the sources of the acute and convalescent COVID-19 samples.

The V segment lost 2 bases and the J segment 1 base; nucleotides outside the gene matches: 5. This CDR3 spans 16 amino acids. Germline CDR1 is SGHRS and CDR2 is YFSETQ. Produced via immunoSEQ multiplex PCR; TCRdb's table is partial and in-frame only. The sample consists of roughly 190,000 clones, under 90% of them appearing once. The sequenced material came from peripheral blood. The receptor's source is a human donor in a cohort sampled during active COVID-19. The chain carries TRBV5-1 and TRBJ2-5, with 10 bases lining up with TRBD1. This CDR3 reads CASSFQGQGSQETQYF. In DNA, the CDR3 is TGCGCCAGCAGCTTTCAGGGACAGGGGAGCCAAGAGACCCAGTACTTC.